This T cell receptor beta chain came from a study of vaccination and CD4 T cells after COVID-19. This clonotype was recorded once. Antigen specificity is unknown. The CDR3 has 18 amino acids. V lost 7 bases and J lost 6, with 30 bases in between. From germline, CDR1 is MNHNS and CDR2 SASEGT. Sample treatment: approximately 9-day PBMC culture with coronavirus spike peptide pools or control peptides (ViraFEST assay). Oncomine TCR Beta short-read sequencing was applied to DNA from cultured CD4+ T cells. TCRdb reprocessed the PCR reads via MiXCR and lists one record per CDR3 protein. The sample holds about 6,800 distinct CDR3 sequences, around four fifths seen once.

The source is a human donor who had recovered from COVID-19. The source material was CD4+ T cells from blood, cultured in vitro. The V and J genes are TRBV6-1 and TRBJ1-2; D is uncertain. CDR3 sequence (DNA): TGTGCCAGCAAGAGGGAGGAGACCTCGGCAGGCTCGTCGGATGGCTACACCTTC. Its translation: CASKREETSAGSSDGYTF.